This T cell receptor (beta chain) was recorded in a study of T cells in Graves' hyperthyroidism and ophthalmopathy. This clonotype was detected ten times or more. Its specificity is not known. Investigators excluded patients with uncontrolled infection, other autoimmune disease, pregnancy or lactation. The V end lost 7 bases, the J end lost 3 bases, and 16 bases lay between the germline ends. Germline V gene lookup returns CDR1 MDHEN and CDR2 SYDVKM. There are 14 residues in the CDR3. RNA transcripts provided the source from which TCR beta CDR3 regions were amplified. A first-round RT-PCR of the TCR CDR3 used the HTBI primer set. TCRdb recomputed calls from the multiplex PCR reads with MiXCR, one row per CDR3 protein. The sample has 350,000 to 400,000 distinct CDR3 sequences; approximately 15% are singletons. Notes on the study in general: Most thyroid clonotypes expanded above 0.001 were also detected in blood.

This chain joins TRBV28 and TRBJ2-7; possibly TRBD2 for D (6 bases). The sequence was collected from a woman between 55 and 75 years old with Graves' hyperthyroidism. Sequencing was done on a sample of blood. Here the CDR3 DNA reads TGTGCCAGCATCAACCGAGGTAGCGGCTACGAGCAGTACTTC. This translates into CASINRGSGYEQYF.